This T cell receptor (beta chain) was recovered during a study of blood T cell repertoires in COVID-19. About the study: Sites in the United States, Italy and Spain provided acute and convalescent COVID-19 samples.

As handled by the study authors: Reference gene primer amplification gave nucleated cell count estimates. The table came from immunoSEQ multiplex PCR; TCRdb's copy has only in-frame clones and leaves some out. The DNA gave D and trimming, while V, J and clone size come from that table. In the table there are under 450,000 clones, about 88% of which are singletons. Trimming stripped 2 bases from V and 4 bases from J, with 16 bases between. The germline V gene encodes CDR1 MNHEY and CDR2 SVGEGT. The CDR3 has 16 residues. The receptor comes from a woman aged 55-70 years with COVID-19, enrolled during active disease. V usage is TRBV6-2 or TRBV6-3 and J usage is TRBJ2-3, with a weak D call TRBD2 (5 bases). The sequencing input was peripheral blood. Written as DNA, the CDR3 is TGTGCCAGCAGTTACGGTCATACGCCGAGGGCAGATACGCAGTATTTT. Residues: CASSYGHTPRADTQYF.